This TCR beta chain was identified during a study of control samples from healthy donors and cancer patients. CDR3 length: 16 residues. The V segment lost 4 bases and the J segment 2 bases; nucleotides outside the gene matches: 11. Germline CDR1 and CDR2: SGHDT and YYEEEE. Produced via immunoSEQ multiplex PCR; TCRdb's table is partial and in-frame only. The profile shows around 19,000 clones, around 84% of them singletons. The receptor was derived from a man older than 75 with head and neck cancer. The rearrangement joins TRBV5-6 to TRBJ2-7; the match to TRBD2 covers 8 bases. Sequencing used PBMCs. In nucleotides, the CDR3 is TGTGCCAGCAGCCCGGGACTAGGGAGCGAGGCCTACGAGCAGTACTTC. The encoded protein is CASSPGLGSEAYEQYF. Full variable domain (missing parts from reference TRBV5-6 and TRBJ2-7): DAGVTQSPTHLIKTRGQQVTLRCSPKSGHDTVSWYQQALGQGPQFIFQYYEEEERQRGNFPDRFSGHQFPNYSSELNVNALLLGDSALYLCASSPGLGSEAYEQYFGPGTRLTVT.